The 21 T cell receptor beta chains below all came from one sample that was sequenced in a study of cytomegalovirus exposure and HLA in healthy donors. Profiled with immunoSEQ multiplex PCR; TCRdb holds only in-frame clones, not every one. The repertoire holds some 320,000 clones, with roughly nine tenths as singletons. Material: PBMCs. These receptors all stem from a woman younger than 45 in good health and CMV-seropositive.

This clone turned up a few times. The chain couples TRBV4-1 to TRBJ2-7, with 9 positions matching TRBD1. CDR3 length: 16 residues. Germline V lookup: CDR1 MGHRA, CDR2 YSYEKL. Unmatched junction bases numbered 3, after V lost 0 bases and J lost 0 bases. In DNA form, the CDR3 reads TGCGCCAGCAGCCAAGATGGGACAGGGAGCTCCTACGAGCAGTACTTC. This encodes CASSQDGTGSSYEQYF.

The chain is built from TRBV7-2 and TRBJ2-1; TRBD1 aligns across 7 bases. CDR3 length equals 13 residues. Germline V CDR1 and CDR2: SGHTA, FQGNSA. The junction had 5 bases not matched to a gene; V was cut back by 5 bases and J by 7 bases. As DNA, the CDR3 is TGTGCCAGCAGCCGGGGACAGCGGAATGAGCAGTTCTTC. Encoded protein: CASSRGQRNEQFF.

This chain joins TRBV5-4 and TRBJ2-7; D gene unclear. Germline assignment: CDR1 SGHNT and CDR2 YYREEE (reference sequence). The CDR3 consists of 14 residues. Trimming left V 0 bases short and J 1 base short, with 8 bases between. This CDR3 is CASSLVSASYEQYF. CDR3 bases: TGTGCCAGCAGCTTGGTATCAGCGTCCTACGAGCAGTACTTC.

The rearrangement links TRBV27 to TRBJ2-1; a possible D gene is TRBD1 (5 bases). CDR1 is MNHEY and CDR2 is SMNVEV in the germline V gene (reference sequence). The CDR3 length is 13 residues. V shed 3 bases and J shed 8 bases, with 11 bases lying between them. The DNA for the CDR3 is TGTGCCAGCAGTTTTGCAGGGTTGCATGAGCAGTTCTTC. The encoded protein is CASSFAGLHEQFF.

The chain recombines TRBV9 with TRBJ2-2; D remains ambiguous. The CDR3 has 13 amino acids. The germline V gene encodes CDR1 SGDLS and CDR2 YYNGEE. Trimming removed 3 bases at V and 0 bases at J, with 3 bases between. DNA of the CDR3: TGTGCCAGCAGCGGGGCGAACACCGGGGAGCTGTTTTTT. This encodes CASSGANTGELFF.

This clone was recorded once. The V call is TRBV29-1, the J call TRBJ2-7; TRBD2 matches 8 bases. With V trimmed by 1 base and J by 6 bases, 5 bases remained unmatched. The CDR3 covers 13 residues. Germline lookup yields CDR1 SQVTM and CDR2 ANQGSEA. The CDR3 DNA sequence: TGCAGCGTTGAAGCGGGAGGGCCCGCCGAGCAGTACTTC. Residues: CSVEAGGPAEQYF.

This clone was seen a single time. The chain has TRBV9 and TRBJ2-1; 7 nucleotides align to TRBD1. V was clipped by 4 bases and J by 2 bases; unmatched bases: 6. The length of the CDR3 is 15 residues. Germline loops: CDR1 SGDLS, CDR2 YYNGEE. For the CDR3, the DNA is TGTGCCAGCAGCAAAAACAGGGGTGCCTACAATGAGCAGTTCTTC. Amino acids: CASSKNRGAYNEQFF.

For the CDR3, the DNA is TGTGCCAGCAGCTTAGGAGCGGGGGACCGCAATGAGCAGTTCTTC. Amino acids: CASSLGAGDRNEQFF. The genes are TRBV7-3 and TRBJ2-1, with 8 positions matching TRBD2. V lost 2 bases, J lost 6 bases, and 6 bases stayed unmatched. The CDR3 consists of 15 residues. Germline lookup yields CDR1 SGHTA and CDR2 FQGTGA.

The chain is built from TRBV6-4 and TRBJ2-2; D is ambiguous. V was clipped by 0 bases and J by 9 bases, with 8 bases between them. This CDR3 region has 13 residues. Germline CDR1 and CDR2: MRHNA and SNTAGT. CDR3 sequence reads: CASSDSESRELFF. In DNA form, the CDR3 reads TGTGCCAGCAGTGACTCGGAGTCCCGGGAGCTGTTTTTT.

The rearrangement uses TRBV27 and TRBJ1-2; D ambiguous. Germline CDR1 reads MNHEY; CDR2 reads SMNVEV (reference sequence). V was shortened by 6 bases and J by 8 bases, with 13 bases between the two germline ends. This CDR3 contains 12 residues. In nucleotides, the CDR3 is TGTGCCAGCAGCCCAGGACCGTCGGGCTACACCTTC. The encoded protein is CASSPGPSGYTF.

The J gene is TRBJ1-5, the V gene TRBV27; unclear D gene. Deletions cut 2 bases from V and 4 bases from J, with 12 bases between. CDR1 is MNHEY and CDR2 is SMNVEV in the germline V gene (reference sequence). CDR3 length: 15 residues. The CDR3 reads CASSLEFSRNQPQHF. CDR3 coding DNA: TGTGCCAGCAGTTTAGAATTCAGTAGGAATCAGCCCCAGCATTTT.

The chain has TRBV7-9 and TRBJ2-5, with D possibly called TRBD1 or TRBD2 (6 bases each). The CDR3 covers 14 residues. The germline gives CDR1 SEHNR, CDR2 FQNEAQ (reference sequence). Trimming removed 1 base at V and 4 bases at J, with 10 bases between. CDR3 nucleotide sequence: TGTGCCAGCAGCTTAGAGGGGGGAGGAGAGACCCAGTACTTC. Translation: CASSLEGGGETQYF.

The chain combines TRBV7-2 with TRBJ2-2, with 10 bases matching TRBD2. V gave up 5 bases and J gave up 6 bases; unmatched junction bases: 6. Germline V CDR1 and CDR2: SGHTA, FQGNSA. The CDR3 runs 15 residues. The CDR3 here is CASSTLAGAAGELFF. In DNA, the CDR3 is TGTGCCAGCAGCACCCTAGCGGGAGCGGCCGGGGAGCTGTTTTTT.

The V and J genes are TRBV6-1 and TRBJ1-2; tentative D call: TRBD1 (5 bases). V dropped 9 bases and J dropped 1 base, with 18 bases sitting between them. This CDR3 has 15 amino acids. Germline V lookup: CDR1 MNHNS, CDR2 SASEGT. The CDR3: CASQRGRAFNYGYTF. CDR3 coding DNA: TGTGCCAGTCAGAGGGGTAGGGCCTTTAACTATGGCTACACCTTC.

The chain combines TRBV4-3 with TRBJ2-1; the D is unclear. Trimming removed 0 bases at V and 6 bases at J, with 6 bases between. Germline CDR1 LGHNA, CDR2 YSLEER. CDR3 length: 13 amino acids. DNA of the CDR3: TGCGCCAGCAGCCAAGAAACCGTCAATGAGCAGTTCTTC. Its protein is CASSQETVNEQFF.

The chain recombines TRBV9 with TRBJ2-7; D not certain. V was shortened by 0 bases and J by 3 bases, with 7 bases between the two germline ends. Germline V CDR1 and CDR2: SGDLS, YYNGEE. This CDR3 contains 13 residues. The CDR3 here is CASSVGTNYEQYF. The CDR3, as DNA: TGTGCCAGCAGCGTAGGGACCAACTACGAGCAGTACTTC.

This clone was seen just once. The chain is built from TRBV5-1 and TRBJ1-1, with 10 bases aligning to TRBD1. CDR1 and CDR2 (germline): SGHRS, YFSETQ. The V segment lost 0 bases and the J segment 3 bases; nucleotides outside the gene matches: 8. This CDR3 region has 17 residues. The CDR3: CASSLAGTGAPHTEAFF. CDR3 coding DNA: TGCGCCAGCAGCTTGGCCGGGACAGGGGCCCCTCACACTGAAGCTTTCTTT.

This sequence joins TRBV7-8 and TRBJ2-7, with D hard to call. V lost 4 bases and J lost 3, with 4 bases in between. Germline CDR1 reads SGHVS; CDR2 reads FQNEAQ. This CDR3 has 11 residues. Here the CDR3 reads CASSSNYEQYF. CDR3 DNA: TGTGCCAGCAGCTCTAACTACGAGCAGTACTTC.

This clone was observed a few times. V gene TRBV25-1 combines with J gene TRBJ2-7, with 8 bases that match TRBD2. The V gene end was trimmed by 5 bases and the J gene end by 7 bases; junction bases not matched to a gene: 13. CDR3 length equals 15 residues. Germline V gene lookup returns CDR1 MGHDK and CDR2 SYGVNS. Here the CDR3 reads CASSSLSGSPGEQYF. CDR3 nucleotides: TGTGCCAGCAGTTCCTTAAGCGGGAGTCCGGGAGAGCAGTACTTC.

The V call is TRBV23-1, the J call TRBJ2-5; the match to TRBD1 covers 7 bases. TRBV23-1 is an ORF, and what it does is uncertain. This CDR3 is built from 14 residues. V shed 3 bases, J shed 5 bases, and the junction held 6 bases outside the gene matches. The CDR3 spells CASSHSEDRETQYF. In DNA, the CDR3 is TGCGCCAGCAGTCACTCCGAGGACAGGGAGACCCAGTACTTC.

This rearrangement joins TRBV5-4 to TRBJ2-7; TRBD1 aligns across 7 bases. With 2 bases clipped from V and 6 bases from J, the junction kept 8 bases outside the gene matches. Germline values: CDR1 SGHNT, CDR2 YYREEE (reference sequence). The CDR3 runs 14 residues. CDR3 in amino acids: CASSLKQGLGEQYF. CDR3 in DNA: TGTGCCAGCAGCTTAAAACAGGGGTTGGGCGAGCAGTACTTC.